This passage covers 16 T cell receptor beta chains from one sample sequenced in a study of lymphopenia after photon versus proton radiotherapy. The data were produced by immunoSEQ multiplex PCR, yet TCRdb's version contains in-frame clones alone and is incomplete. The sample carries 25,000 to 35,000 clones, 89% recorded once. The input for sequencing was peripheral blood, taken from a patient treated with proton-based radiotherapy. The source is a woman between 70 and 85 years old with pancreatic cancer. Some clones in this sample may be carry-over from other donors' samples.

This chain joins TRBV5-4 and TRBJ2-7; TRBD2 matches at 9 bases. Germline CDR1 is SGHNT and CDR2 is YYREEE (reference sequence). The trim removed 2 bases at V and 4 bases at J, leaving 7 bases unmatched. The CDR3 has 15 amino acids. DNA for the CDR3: TGTGCCAGCAGCTTCGGTCCTAGCGGGATTTACGAGCAGTACTTC. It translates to CASSFGPSGIYEQYF.

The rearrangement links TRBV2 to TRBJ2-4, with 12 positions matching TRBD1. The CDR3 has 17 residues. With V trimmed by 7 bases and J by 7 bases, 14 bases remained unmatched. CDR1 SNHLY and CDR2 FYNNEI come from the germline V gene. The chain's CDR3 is CASKVGQGAFDVNIQYF. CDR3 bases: TGTGCCAGCAAGGTGGGACAGGGGGCGTTCGATGTGAACATTCAGTACTTC.

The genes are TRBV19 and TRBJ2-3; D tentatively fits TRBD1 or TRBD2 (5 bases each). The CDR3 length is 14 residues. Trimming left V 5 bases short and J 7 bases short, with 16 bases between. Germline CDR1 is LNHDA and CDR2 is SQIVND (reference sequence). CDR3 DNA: TGTGCCAGTAGTTTCGGCCGGGACGTTTATACGCAGTATTTT. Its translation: CASSFGRDVYTQYF.

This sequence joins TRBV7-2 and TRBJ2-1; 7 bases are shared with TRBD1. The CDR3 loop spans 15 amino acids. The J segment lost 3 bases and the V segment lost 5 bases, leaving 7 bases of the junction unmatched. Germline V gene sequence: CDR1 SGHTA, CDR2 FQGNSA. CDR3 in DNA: TGTGCCAGCAGCCCCCCGGGACAGTACTACAATGAGCAGTTCTTC. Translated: CASSPPGQYYNEQFF.

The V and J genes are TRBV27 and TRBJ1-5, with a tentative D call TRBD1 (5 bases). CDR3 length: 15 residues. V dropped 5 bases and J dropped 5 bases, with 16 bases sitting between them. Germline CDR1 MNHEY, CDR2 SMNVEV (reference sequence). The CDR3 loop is CASSQIGVRDQPQHF. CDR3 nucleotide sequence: TGTGCCAGCAGTCAAATAGGGGTTCGAGATCAGCCCCAGCATTTT.

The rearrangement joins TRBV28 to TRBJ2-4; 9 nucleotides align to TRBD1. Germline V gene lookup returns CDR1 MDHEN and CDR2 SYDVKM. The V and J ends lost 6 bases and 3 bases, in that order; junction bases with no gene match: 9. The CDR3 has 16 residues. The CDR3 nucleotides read TGTGCCAGCAGCCATCCTGGGACAGGGAACAAAAACATTCAGTACTTC. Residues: CASSHPGTGNKNIQYF.

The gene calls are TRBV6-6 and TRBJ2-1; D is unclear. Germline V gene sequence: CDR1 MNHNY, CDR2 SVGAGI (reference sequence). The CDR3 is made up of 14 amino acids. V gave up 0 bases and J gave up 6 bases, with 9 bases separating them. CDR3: CASSYSRNGNEQFF. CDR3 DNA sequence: TGTGCCAGCAGTTACTCGAGGAACGGCAATGAGCAGTTCTTC.

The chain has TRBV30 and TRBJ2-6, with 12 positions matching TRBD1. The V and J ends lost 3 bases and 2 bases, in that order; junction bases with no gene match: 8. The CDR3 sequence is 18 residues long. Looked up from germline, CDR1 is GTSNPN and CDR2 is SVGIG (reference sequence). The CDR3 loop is CAWRNPGTGGTGANVLTF. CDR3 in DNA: TGTGCCTGGAGGAACCCCGGGACAGGGGGCACTGGGGCCAACGTCCTGACTTTC. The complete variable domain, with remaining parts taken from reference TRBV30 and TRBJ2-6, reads SQTIHQWPATLVQPVGSPLSLECTVEGTSNPNLYWYRQAAGRGLQLLFYSVGIGQISSEVPQNLSASRPQDRQFILSSKKLLLSDSGFYLCAWRNPGTGGTGANVLTFGAGSRLTVL.

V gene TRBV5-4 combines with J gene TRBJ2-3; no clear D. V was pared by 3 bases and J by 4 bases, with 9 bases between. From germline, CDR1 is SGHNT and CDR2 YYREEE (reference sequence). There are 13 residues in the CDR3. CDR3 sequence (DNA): TGTGCCAGCAGCTCCAACCCCCCAGATACGCAGTATTTT. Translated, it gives CASSSNPPDTQYF.

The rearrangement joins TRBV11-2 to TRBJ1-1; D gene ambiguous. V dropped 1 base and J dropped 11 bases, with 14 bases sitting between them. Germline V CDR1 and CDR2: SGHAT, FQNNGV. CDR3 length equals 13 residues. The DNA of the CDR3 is TGTGCCAGCAGCTTAGGGCAAGGGCGGGAGGCTTTCTTT. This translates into CASSLGQGREAFF. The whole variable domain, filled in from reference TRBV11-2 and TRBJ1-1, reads EAGVAQSPRYKIIEKRQSVAFWCNPISGHATLYWYQQILGQGPKLLIQFQNNGVVDDSQLPKDRFSAERLKGVDSTLKIQPAKLEDSAVYLCASSLGQGREAFFGQGTRLTVV.

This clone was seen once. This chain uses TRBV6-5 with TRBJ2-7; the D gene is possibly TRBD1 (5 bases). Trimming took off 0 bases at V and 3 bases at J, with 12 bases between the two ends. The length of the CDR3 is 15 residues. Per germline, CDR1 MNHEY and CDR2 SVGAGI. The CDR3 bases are TGTGCCAGCAGTTACTCCCAGGGATCCGTCTACGAGCAGTACTTC. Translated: CASSYSQGSVYEQYF.

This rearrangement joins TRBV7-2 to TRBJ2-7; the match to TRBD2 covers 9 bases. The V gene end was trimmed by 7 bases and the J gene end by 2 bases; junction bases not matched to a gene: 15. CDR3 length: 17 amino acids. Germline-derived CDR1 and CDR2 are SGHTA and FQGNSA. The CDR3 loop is CASKAGLATGGTYEQYF. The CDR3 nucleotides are TGTGCCAGCAAAGCGGGACTAGCCACCGGGGGCACCTACGAGCAGTACTTC.

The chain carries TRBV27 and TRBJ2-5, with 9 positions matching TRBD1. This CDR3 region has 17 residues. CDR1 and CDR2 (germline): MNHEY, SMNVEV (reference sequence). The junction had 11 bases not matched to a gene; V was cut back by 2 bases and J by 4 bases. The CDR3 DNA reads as TGTGCCAGCAGTTTAGGGAGGGGGACAGGGAGCCTAGAGACCCAGTACTTC. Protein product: CASSLGRGTGSLETQYF.

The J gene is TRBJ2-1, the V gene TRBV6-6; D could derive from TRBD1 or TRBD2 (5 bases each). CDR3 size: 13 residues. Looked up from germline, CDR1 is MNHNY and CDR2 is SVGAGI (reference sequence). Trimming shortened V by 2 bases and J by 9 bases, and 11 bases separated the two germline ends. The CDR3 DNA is TGTGCCAGCAGTTACGCGAGGGACGGTGAGCAGTTCTTC. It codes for CASSYARDGEQFF.

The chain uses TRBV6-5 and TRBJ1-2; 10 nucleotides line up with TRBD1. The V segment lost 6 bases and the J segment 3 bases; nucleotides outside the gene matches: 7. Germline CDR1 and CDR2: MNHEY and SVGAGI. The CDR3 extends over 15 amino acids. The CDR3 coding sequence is TGTGCCAGCAGGCCGACAGGGGGCTTAGACTATGGCTACACCTTC. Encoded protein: CASRPTGGLDYGYTF.

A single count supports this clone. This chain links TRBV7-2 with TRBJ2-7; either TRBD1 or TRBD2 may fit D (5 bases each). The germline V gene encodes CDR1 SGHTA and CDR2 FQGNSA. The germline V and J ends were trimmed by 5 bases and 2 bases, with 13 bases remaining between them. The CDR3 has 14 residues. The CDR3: CASSPGTRAYEQYF. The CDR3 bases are TGTGCCAGCAGCCCCGGGACGCGGGCCTACGAGCAGTACTTC.